This record looks at one T cell receptor (beta chain) sequence and its context. Its specificity is not known. Sequencing used immunoSEQ multiplex PCR; TCRdb keeps in-frame clones, though not all of them. The sample shows 40,000 or so clones, 80% to 95% of them seen only once. These data belong to a study of lymphopenia after photon versus proton radiotherapy. Study-wide results and limits: Proton therapy kept repertoires fairly stable, unlike photons, which gained effector/memory cells.

The CDR3 is made up of 10 amino acids. Looked up from germline, CDR1 is SQVTM and CDR2 is ANQGSEA. V lost 6 bases and J lost 5, with 7 bases in between. The input for sequencing was peripheral blood, taken from a patient treated with photon-based radiotherapy. The receptor's source is a man aged 55-75 years with cholangiocarcinoma. V and J are TRBV29-1 and TRBJ2-5; possible D gene TRBD2, 6 bases. The CDR3 DNA is TGCAGCGTGGAGGGGGAGACCCAGTACTTC. Residues: CSVEGETQYF.